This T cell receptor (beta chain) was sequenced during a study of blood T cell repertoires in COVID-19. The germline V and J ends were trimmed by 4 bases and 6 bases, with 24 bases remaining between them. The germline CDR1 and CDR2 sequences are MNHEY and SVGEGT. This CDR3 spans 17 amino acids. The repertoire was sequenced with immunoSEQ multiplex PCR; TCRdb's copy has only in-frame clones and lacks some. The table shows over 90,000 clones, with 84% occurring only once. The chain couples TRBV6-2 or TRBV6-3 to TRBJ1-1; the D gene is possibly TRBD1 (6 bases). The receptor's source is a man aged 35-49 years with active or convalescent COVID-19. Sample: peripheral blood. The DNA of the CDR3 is TGTGCCAGCAGTTCCGGACGCCACACAGGGTCGCTGGCTGAAGCTTTCTTT. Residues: CASSSGRHTGSLAEAFF.